This entry lists 27 T cell receptor beta chains sequenced from one sample in a study of OX40 agonist ivuxolimab in advanced cancers. Sequencing was performed with immunoSEQ multiplex PCR; in TCRdb, only in-frame clones are kept and a portion is missing. The data show some 74,000 clones, with more than 75% seen just once and approximately 0.98% held by the top ten. The material was CD4+ or CD8+ T cells sorted from blood, obtained in a trial of the OX40 agonist ivuxolimab. The receptors were sampled from an adult with an advanced solid tumor such as melanoma, head and neck, liver or kidney cancer.

This chain's CDR3 is CASSPRVAGRSETQYF. The CDR3 nucleotides are TGTGCCAGCAGCCCCCGGGTAGCGGGGAGGTCGGAGACCCAGTACTTC. The chain is built from TRBV5-4 and TRBJ2-5; 8 nucleotides agree with TRBD2. CDR3 length: 16 residues. CDR1 and CDR2 (germline): SGHNT, YYREEE (reference sequence). Trimming at V came to 4 bases and at J to 5 bases, leaving 13 bases not matched to a gene.

The V and J genes are TRBV7-1 and TRBJ2-1; 13 positions match TRBD2. TRBV7-1 is given ORF status, its function remaining uncertain. The CDR3 spans 12 residues. The junction had 2 bases not matched to a gene; V was cut back by 3 bases and J by 15 bases. This chain's CDR3 is CASSSRTSGGFF. DNA for the CDR3: TGTGCCAGCAGCTCGAGGACTAGCGGGGGGTTCTTC.

J is TRBJ2-5 and V is TRBV7-2, with TRBD2 matching 11 bases. With V trimmed by 5 bases and J by 7 bases, 12 bases remained unmatched. Germline values: CDR1 SGHTA, CDR2 FQGNSA. This CDR3 spans 16 amino acids. CDR3 amino acids: CASSPRLAGSPGTQYF. CDR3 sequence (DNA): TGTGCCAGCAGCCCACGACTAGCGGGAAGCCCCGGGACCCAGTACTTC.

The chain recombines TRBV7-9 with TRBJ2-3; D remains ambiguous. Germline V gene sequence: CDR1 SEHNR, CDR2 FQNEAQ (reference sequence). This CDR3 spans 11 amino acids. V was shortened by 7 bases and J by 4 bases, with 6 bases between the two germline ends. In DNA form, the CDR3 reads TGTGCCAGCACTGGAGCAGATACGCAGTATTTT. It yields the protein CASTGADTQYF.

This clone occurred once. The CDR3 loop reads CASSPLAETQYF. The CDR3 DNA is TGTGCCAGCAGCCCCCTAGCGGAGACCCAGTACTTC. This chain links TRBV7-2 with TRBJ2-5; possibly TRBD2 for D (6 bases). The germline V gene encodes CDR1 SGHTA and CDR2 FQGNSA. This CDR3 spans 12 amino acids. The V gene lost 5 bases and the J gene lost 5 bases, with 9 bases spanning the gap.

This chain connects TRBV11-2 to TRBJ1-2; D is unresolved. Per the germline V gene, CDR1 is SGHAT and CDR2 is FQNNGV. V lost 6 bases and J 1 base, leaving 6 bases between the germline ends. The CDR3 runs 12 residues. CDR3 sequence reads: CASSVNNYGYTF. The CDR3 DNA reads as TGTGCCAGCAGTGTAAATAACTATGGCTACACCTTC.

This sequence joins TRBV5-1 and TRBJ2-7, with TRBD2 matching over 11 bases. V trimming: 4 bases; J trimming: 5 bases; junction bases outside the gene matches: 8. Germline loops: CDR1 SGHRS, CDR2 YFSETQ. CDR3 length equals 15 residues. The DNA for the CDR3 is TGCGCCAGCAGCCGTCTTAGCGGGAGGGAGGACGAGCAGTACTTC. This sequence encodes CASSRLSGREDEQYF.

This chain links TRBV19 with TRBJ2-6; no firm D call. Trimming left V 6 bases short and J 0 bases short, with 9 bases between. CDR3 length: 15 amino acids. Germline CDR1 LNHDA, CDR2 SQIVND (reference sequence). CDR3 DNA: TGTGCCAGTAGCCCTACAAGCTCTGGGGCCAACGTCCTGACTTTC. This codes for CASSPTSSGANVLTF.

The CDR3 DNA reads TGTGCCAGCAGCTTAACCCCGCAATCAACTAATGAAAAACTGTTTTTT. Amino acid sequence: CASSLTPQSTNEKLFF. The genes are TRBV7-2 and TRBJ1-4; D unresolved. The germline V and J ends were trimmed by 2 bases and 0 bases, with 10 bases remaining between them. CDR3 size: 16 residues. Germline-derived CDR1 and CDR2 are SGHTA and FQGNSA.

The chain uses TRBV5-5 and TRBJ2-1; weak D call: TRBD1 (5 bases). The CDR3 consists of 13 residues. V dropped 1 base and J dropped 4 bases, with 6 bases sitting between them. The germline V gene has CDR1 SGHKS and CDR2 YYEKEE (reference sequence). The CDR3 DNA follows: TGTGCCAGCAGCTTGACAGGTTACAATGAGCAGTTCTTC. This translates into CASSLTGYNEQFF.

In nucleotides, the CDR3 is TGTGCCAGCAGCCGGGCTAGCGGGAGTGGGTACGAGCAGTACTTC. This encodes CASSRASGSGYEQYF. The chain couples TRBV7-6 to TRBJ2-7, with 10 bases fitting TRBD2. With V trimmed by 5 bases and J by 4 bases, 8 bases remained unmatched. Looked up from germline, CDR1 is SGHVS and CDR2 is FNYEAQ. The CDR3 length is 15 residues.

The chain recombines TRBV15 with TRBJ2-5, with 9 bases fitting TRBD2. This CDR3 has 14 residues. V trimming: 1 base; J trimming: 3 bases; junction bases outside the gene matches: 0. Germline values: CDR1 LNHNV, CDR2 YYDKDF (reference sequence). CDR3 in amino acids: CATSRGTSEETQYF. For the CDR3, the DNA is TGTGCCACCAGCAGAGGGACTAGCGAAGAGACCCAGTACTTC.

J is TRBJ2-7 and V is TRBV11-2, with 9 bases lining up with TRBD1. Germline V CDR1 and CDR2: SGHAT, FQNNGV. This CDR3 region has 15 residues. V shed 6 bases and J 4 bases; nucleotides not matched to a gene: 10. CDR3 DNA sequence: TGTGCCAGCAGTTCGTTTGGGACAGGGCCATACGAGCAGTACTTC. Its protein is CASSSFGTGPYEQYF.

The chain recombines TRBV9 with TRBJ2-1, with 11 bases aligning to TRBD2. The CDR3 covers 16 residues. Looked up from germline, CDR1 is SGDLS and CDR2 is YYNGEE. After removal of 4 bases from V and 7 bases from J, the junction contained 10 bases not matched to a gene. DNA of the CDR3: TGTGCCAGCAGCACCCTTAGCGGGAGGGCCGTAAATGAGCAGTTCTTC. This codes for CASSTLSGRAVNEQFF.

The chain has TRBV25-1 and TRBJ1-2; the D gene is possibly TRBD1 (5 bases). Germline loops: CDR1 MGHDK, CDR2 SYGVNS. The CDR3 extends over 14 amino acids. V shed 5 bases and J shed 7 bases, with 17 bases lying between them. CDR3 residues: CASSYPGWGGGYTF. The DNA for the CDR3 is TGTGCCAGCAGTTACCCCGGCTGGGGCGGTGGCTACACCTTC.

The V and J genes are TRBV18 and TRBJ1-4; no clear D. The length of the CDR3 is 13 residues. The V and J ends lost 5 bases and 2 bases respectively, with 6 bases between them. CDR1 and CDR2 from the germline V gene are KGHSH and LQKENI. The CDR3 is CASSGRTNEKLFF. As DNA, the CDR3 is TGTGCCAGCTCAGGGCGTACTAATGAAAAACTGTTTTTT. The whole variable domain, filled in from reference TRBV18 and TRBJ1-4, reads NAGVMQNPRHLVRRRGQEARLRCSPMKGHSHVYWYRQLPEEGLKFMVYLQKENIIDESGMPKERFSAEFPKEGPSILRIQQVVRGDSAAYFCASSGRTNEKLFFGSGTQLSVL.

For the CDR3, the DNA is TGTGCCAGCAGCTCAGCAGGGGGGCGGGAGACCCAGTACTTC. It is translated as CASSSAGGRETQYF. The rearrangement uses TRBV7-2 and TRBJ2-5, with D tentatively TRBD1 (7 bases). CDR3 length equals 14 residues. CDR1 and CDR2 (germline): SGHTA, FQGNSA. V lost 4 bases to trimming and J lost 5 bases, with 14 bases between them.

The chain joins TRBV28 to TRBJ2-5; no firm D call. Trimming removed 5 bases from V and 5 bases from J, with 12 bases in between. The CDR3 length is 13 residues. Germline lookup yields CDR1 MDHEN and CDR2 SYDVKM. CDR3 nucleotides: TGTGCCAGCAGTACCAAAGGTCCCGAGACCCAGTACTTC. Its translation: CASSTKGPETQYF.

V and J are TRBV29-1 and TRBJ2-7; 9 nucleotides agree with TRBD1. Germline-derived CDR1 and CDR2 are SQVTM and ANQGSEA. The CDR3 is made up of 17 amino acids. V was pared by 5 bases and J by 2 bases, with 16 bases of the junction left unmatched. The CDR3 DNA follows: TGCAGCGTTTTATTTTCGGGACAGGGAAAACATGCCTACGAGCAGTACTTC. This sequence encodes CSVLFSGQGKHAYEQYF.

The chain uses TRBV19 and TRBJ2-1; the match to TRBD1 covers 7 bases. Trimming removed 4 bases from V and 10 bases from J; junction bases left unmatched: 10. From germline, CDR1 is LNHDA and CDR2 SQIVND (reference sequence). CDR3 length: 14 residues. For the CDR3, the DNA is TGTGCCAGTAGTACCAGGGGACAGTCCCCCGAGCAGTTCTTC. As protein: CASSTRGQSPEQFF.

The chain recombines TRBV19 with TRBJ2-1, with TRBD2 matching 13 bases. Germline lookup yields CDR1 LNHDA and CDR2 SQIVND (reference sequence). The CDR3 covers 17 residues. Trimming took 3 bases from V and 9 from J; bases not matched to a gene: 11. DNA for the CDR3: TGTGCCAGTAGTATCTCCCTCGGACTAGCGGGAGTGGGTGAGCAGTTCTTC. As protein: CASSISLGLAGVGEQFF.

This sequence joins TRBV6-6 and TRBJ2-1; TRBD1 aligns across 8 bases. The V and J ends lost 5 bases and 7 bases, in that order; junction bases with no gene match: 4. The CDR3 contains 13 residues. In germline, CDR1 is MNHNY, CDR2 SVGAGI (reference sequence). The DNA of the CDR3 is TGTGCCAGCAGTCTACGACAGGGGAATGAGCAGTTCTTC. Amino acid sequence: CASSLRQGNEQFF.

This chain links TRBV9 with TRBJ1-1, with 7 bases aligning to TRBD1. This CDR3 is built from 15 residues. V was clipped by 0 bases and J by 1 base; unmatched bases: 3. Germline lookup yields CDR1 SGDLS and CDR2 YYNGEE. The CDR3: CASSVVHRGNTEAFF. CDR3 DNA sequence: TGTGCCAGCAGCGTAGTCCACAGGGGGAACACTGAAGCTTTCTTT.

The chain joins TRBV5-1 to TRBJ2-2; no clear D. The germline V gene has CDR1 SGHRS and CDR2 YFSETQ. The CDR3 loop spans 15 amino acids. V dropped 0 bases and J dropped 4 bases, with 10 bases sitting between them. The CDR3, as DNA: TGCGCCAGCAGCTTGGCGGGCGGTGGCACCGGGGAGCTGTTTTTT. Amino acid sequence: CASSLAGGGTGELFF.

V usage is TRBV7-9 and J usage is TRBJ2-2; no definite D call. CDR3 size: 14 residues. Per the germline V gene, CDR1 is SEHNR and CDR2 is FQNEAQ (reference sequence). V dropped 11 bases and J dropped 3 bases, with 16 bases sitting between them. The CDR3, as DNA: TGTGCCCTCCAAGCGTACGGCTACACCGGGGAGCTGTTTTTT. This sequence encodes CALQAYGYTGELFF. Supplemented by reference TRBV7-9 and TRBJ2-2, the full variable domain reads DTGVSQNPRHKITKRGQNVTFRCDPISEHNRLYWYRQTLGQGPEFLTYFQNEAQLEKSRLLSDRFSAERPKGSFSTLEIQRTEQGDSAMYLCALQAYGYTGELFFGEGSRLTVL.

V and J are TRBV7-3 and TRBJ1-3, with TRBD1 as a possible D gene (5 bases). V was cut by 5 bases and J by 0 bases, with 8 bases left in between. The germline V gene encodes CDR1 SGHTA and CDR2 FQGTGA. This CDR3 region has 14 residues. CDR3 nucleotide sequence: TGTGCCAGCAGCCAACAGGACTCTGGAAACACCATATATTTT. Residues: CASSQQDSGNTIYF.

The chain links TRBV5-4 to TRBJ2-6; TRBD1 matches at 7 bases. The CDR3 is made up of 14 amino acids. Germline-derived CDR1 and CDR2 are SGHNT and YYREEE (reference sequence). The V and J ends lost 10 bases and 4 bases, in that order; junction bases with no gene match: 8. The CDR3 DNA is TGTGCCTTCGGTACAGGGGTCGGGGCCAACGTCCTGACTTTC. This sequence encodes CAFGTGVGANVLTF.